The T cell receptor (beta chain) under discussion was sequenced for a study of shared clonotypes between healthy human individuals. At the deep level, the assay was run. Genomic DNA of every subset was divided equally among multiple immunoSEQ plates. Original methodology: ImmunoSEQ output lacked quality scores and full-length reads, limiting matched filtering. The table came from immunoSEQ multiplex PCR; TCRdb's copy has only in-frame clones and leaves some out. V, J and clone size reflect that table, while D and trimming were determined from the DNA. This repertoire shows about 1,900,000 clones, about 95% found once; its top ten account for 1.2%. CD8 cells classed as naive were CD45RO-negative and positively selected for CCR7, excluding terminally differentiated effector memory CD45RA+ cells. The CDR3 is made up of 17 amino acids. Trimming shortened V by 1 base and J by 7 bases, and 20 bases separated the two germline ends. Germline lookup yields CDR1 LGHNA and CDR2 YSLEER.

The chain joins TRBV4-3 to TRBJ2-1; D is possibly TRBD1 (6 bases). Sequenced input: naive CD8+ T cells sorted from blood. This sequence originates from a man younger than 35 in good health. This CDR3 reads CASSQVSIPGDWNEQFF. CDR3 DNA: TGCGCCAGCAGCCAAGTATCGATCCCAGGGGATTGGAATGAGCAGTTCTTC.